These T cell receptor beta chains were read from a single sample in a study of human T cells and chemical hapten exposure. MiXCR, run by TCRdb on the RACE reads, gives a single entry per CDR3 protein. This repertoire shows under 50,000 distinct CDR3 sequences, about 7.6% found once; its top ten account for 1.3%. The source material was whole blood, sampled in connection with sensitization to the hapten diphenylcyclopropenone (DPC). These receptors were taken from a woman between 50 and 59 years old with alopecia areata. Some clones in this sample may be carry-over from other donors' samples. Both conserved end residues are part of each CDR3. The D gene is left open where the match is weak. Clone size is stated in some rows and not others, as once, few, many or a class when expanded.

j_call,cdr3_length,v_call,clone_size,d_call,cdr3_nt,cdr3_aa
TRBJ2-7,14,TRBV27,-,-,TGTGCCAGCAGTTCGCTCCCCGGTCTAGGCGAGCAGTACTTC,CASSSLPGLGEQYF
TRBJ1-5,14,TRBV3-1,many,-,TGTGCCAGCAGCCAGCTACCGGGTGCTCAGCCCCAGCATTTT,CASSQLPGAQPQHF
TRBJ1-4,14,TRBV12-3/TRBV12-4,many,-,TGTGCCAGCAGTTTATCAGGGGTTCGAGAAAAACTGTTTTTT,CASSLSGVREKLFF
TRBJ1-5,14,TRBV10-3,many,-,TGTGCCATCAGTGAGGACAACTACAATCAGCCCCAGCATTTT,CAISEDNYNQPQHF
TRBJ2-3,15,TRBV15,-,-,TGTGCCACCAGCAGAGAAGGGGAGCGCACAGATACGCAGTATTTT,CATSREGERTDTQYF
TRBJ2-1,15,TRBV27,many,TRBD2,TGTGCCAGCAGTTTTAGCGGGAGTTCCTACAATGAGCAGTTCTTC,CASSFSGSSYNEQFF
TRBJ2-1,15,TRBV11-2,many,TRBD2,TGTGCCAGCAGCCTCCTAGCGGGAGGGTTAAATGAGCAGTTCTTC,CASSLLAGGLNEQFF
TRBJ2-1,13,TRBV18,many,-,TGTGCCAGCTCACCGGGACCTTTCAATGAGCAGTTCTTC,CASSPGPFNEQFF
TRBJ1-4,15,TRBV12-3/TRBV12-4,many,TRBD1,TGTGCCAGCAGTTTAGCGCCCGGACAGGTCAAAAAACTGTTTTTT,CASSLAPGQVKKLFF
TRBJ1-1,14,TRBV14,many,-,TGTGCCAGCAGCCAACCCCCCCGGAACACTGAAGCTTTCTTT,CASSQPPRNTEAFF
TRBJ2-3,17,TRBV18,many,TRBD2,TGTGCCAGCTCACCACGAAGACTAGCGGGAAGCACAGATACGCAGTATTTT,CASSPRRLAGSTDTQYF
TRBJ2-7,12,TRBV6-1,-,-,TGTGCCAGCAGGCCGGGGGTTCACGAGCAGTACTTC,CASRPGVHEQYF
TRBJ1-6,17,TRBV6-2/TRBV6-3,-,TRBD1,TGTGCCAGCAGAATCGCCGGGACAGATCCTTATAATTCACCCCTCCACTTT,CASRIAGTDPYNSPLHF
TRBJ2-4,14,TRBV7-8,many,-,TGTGCCAGCAGCCCTCGCCTAGCCAAAAACATTCAGTACTTC,CASSPRLAKNIQYF
TRBJ2-1,14,TRBV7-2,many,TRBD2,TGTGCCAGCAGCCTGGTACTAGCGGGAGCTGAGCAGTTCTTC,CASSLVLAGAEQFF
TRBJ1-5,14,TRBV7-9,many,-,TGTGCCAGCAGCCCAACACCTAGCAATCAGCCCCAGCATTTT,CASSPTPSNQPQHF
TRBJ2-1,15,TRBV24-1,many,TRBD2,TGTGCCACCAGTGATACTAGCGGATTGGGGAATGAGCAGTTCTTC,CATSDTSGLGNEQFF
TRBJ2-4,13,TRBV18,many,-,TGTGCCAGCTCACCACCCGACGGAAACATTCAGTACTTC,CASSPPDGNIQYF
TRBJ1-4,15,TRBV18,-,TRBD1,TGTGCCAGCTCACCCTACGGGACAGGGAATGAAAAACTGTTTTTT,CASSPYGTGNEKLFF
TRBJ1-1,15,TRBV29-1,many,-,TGCAGCGTTGACCGCCGGGGGCGCCTGGGGACTGAAGCTTTCTTT,CSVDRRGRLGTEAFF
TRBJ2-1,17,TRBV5-6,many,TRBD2,TGTGCCAGCAGCTTGATCCGTGAGACTAGCGACTACAATGAGCAGTTCTTC,CASSLIRETSDYNEQFF
TRBJ2-3,15,TRBV9,-,TRBD2,TGTGCCAGCAGCGTAGCGGCGGGAGGGAGAGATACGCAGTATTTT,CASSVAAGGRDTQYF
TRBJ1-1,14,TRBV6-6,-,-,TGTGCCAGCAGAAGAGGGGACCGGAACACTGAAGCTTTCTTT,CASRRGDRNTEAFF
TRBJ1-4,13,TRBV29-1,many,TRBD1,TGCAGCGGGTCACAGGGGTCGGATGAAAAACTGTTTTTT,CSGSQGSDEKLFF
TRBJ1-2,14,TRBV5-4,many,-,TGTGCCAGCAGCAAAGAACAGCCTAACTATGGCTACACCTTC,CASSKEQPNYGYTF
TRBJ1-3,16,TRBV7-9,many,-,TGTGCCAGCAGCTTAAATACCAGCCCGTCTGGAAACACCATATATTTT,CASSLNTSPSGNTIYF
TRBJ2-5,14,TRBV5-1,few,-,TGCGCCAGCAGCCAACAGACAAGCGGGCGGGACCAGTACTTC,CASSQQTSGRDQYF
TRBJ1-1,11,TRBV7-9,few,-,TGTGCCAGCAGCAGAGACACTGAAGCTTTCTTT,CASSRDTEAFF
TRBJ2-5,13,TRBV7-7,many,-,TGTGCTAGCAGCTTAGGCGCTGCGGAGACCCAGTACTTC,CASSLGAAETQYF
TRBJ2-1,12,TRBV6-6,-,-,TGTGCCAGCAGTTACTCTAGCAGTGAGCAGTTCTTC,CASSYSSSEQFF
TRBJ2-7,14,TRBV5-1,many,-,TGCGCCAGCAGCCTCGACAGAGATAGTGGCGAGCAGTACTTC,CASSLDRDSGEQYF
TRBJ2-3,16,TRBV5-1,-,TRBD2,TGCGCCAGCAGCTTAGGTGGACTAGCGGGAGCGGATACGCAGTATTTT,CASSLGGLAGADTQYF
TRBJ2-1,13,TRBV7-9,few,-,TGTGCCAGCAGCTTAGGGGGGCCGAATGAGCAGTTCTTC,CASSLGGPNEQFF
TRBJ2-5,14,TRBV7-2,many,-,TGTGCCAGCAGTCTGGGTGGGAGTCGGGAGACCCAGTACTTC,CASSLGGSRETQYF
TRBJ1-5,16,TRBV20-1,medium-sized,-,TGCAGTGCTATTCGGGGGGCGGTGGATAGGAATCAGCCCCAGCATTTT,CSAIRGAVDRNQPQHF
TRBJ2-7,15,TRBV7-2,many,TRBD2,TGTGCCAGCAGCTCCCCGGGAGGCCTCTCCTACGAGCAGTACTTC,CASSSPGGLSYEQYF